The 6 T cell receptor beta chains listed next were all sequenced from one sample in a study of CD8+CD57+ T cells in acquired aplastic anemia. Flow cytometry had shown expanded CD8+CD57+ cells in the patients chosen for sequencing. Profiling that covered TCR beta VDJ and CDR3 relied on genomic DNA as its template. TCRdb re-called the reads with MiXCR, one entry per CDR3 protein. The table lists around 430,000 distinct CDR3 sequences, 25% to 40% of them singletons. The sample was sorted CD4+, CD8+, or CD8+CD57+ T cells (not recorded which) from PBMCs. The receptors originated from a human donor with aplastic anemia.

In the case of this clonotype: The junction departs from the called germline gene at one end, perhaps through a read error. This chain's CDR3 is CATSRDVF. Written as DNA, the CDR3 is TGTGCCACCAGCAGAGACGTATTC. The rearrangement joins TRBV15 to TRBJ2-6; D uncertain. CDR3 length equals 8 residues. Germline V CDR1 and CDR2: LNHNV, YYDKDF (reference sequence).

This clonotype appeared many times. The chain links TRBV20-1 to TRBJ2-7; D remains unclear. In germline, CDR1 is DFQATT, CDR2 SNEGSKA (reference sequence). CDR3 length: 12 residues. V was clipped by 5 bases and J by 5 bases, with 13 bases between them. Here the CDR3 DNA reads TGCAGTGCTCATCGGACGGCCGACGAGCAGTACTTC. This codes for CSAHRTADEQYF.

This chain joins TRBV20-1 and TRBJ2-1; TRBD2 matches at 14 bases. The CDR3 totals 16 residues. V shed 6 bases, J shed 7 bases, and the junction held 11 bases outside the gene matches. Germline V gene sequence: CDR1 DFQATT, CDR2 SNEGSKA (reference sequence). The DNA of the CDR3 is TGCAGTGCCCCACCGGGACTAGCGGGAGCCAGAAATGAGCAGTTCTTC. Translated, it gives CSAPPGLAGARNEQFF.

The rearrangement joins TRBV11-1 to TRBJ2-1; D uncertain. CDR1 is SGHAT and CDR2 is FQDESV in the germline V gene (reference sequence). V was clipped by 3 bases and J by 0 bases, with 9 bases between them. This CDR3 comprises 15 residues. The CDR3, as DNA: TGTGCCAGCAGCTTGGACCTTGGCTCCTACAATGAGCAGTTCTTC. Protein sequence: CASSLDLGSYNEQFF.

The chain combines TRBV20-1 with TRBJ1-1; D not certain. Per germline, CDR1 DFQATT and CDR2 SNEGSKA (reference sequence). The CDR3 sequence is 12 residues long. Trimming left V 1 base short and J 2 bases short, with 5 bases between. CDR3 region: CSARVINTEAFF. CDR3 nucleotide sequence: TGCAGTGCTAGAGTGATAAACACTGAAGCTTTCTTT.

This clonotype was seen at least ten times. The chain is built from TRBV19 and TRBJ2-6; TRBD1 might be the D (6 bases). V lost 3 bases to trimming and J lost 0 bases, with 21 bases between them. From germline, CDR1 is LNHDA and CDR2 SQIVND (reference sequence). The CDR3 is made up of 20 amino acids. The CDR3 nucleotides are TGTGCCAGTAGTATCGAGGCCACAGGGTTTAAGCGCTCTGGGGCCAACGTCCTGACTTTC. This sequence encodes CASSIEATGFKRSGANVLTF.